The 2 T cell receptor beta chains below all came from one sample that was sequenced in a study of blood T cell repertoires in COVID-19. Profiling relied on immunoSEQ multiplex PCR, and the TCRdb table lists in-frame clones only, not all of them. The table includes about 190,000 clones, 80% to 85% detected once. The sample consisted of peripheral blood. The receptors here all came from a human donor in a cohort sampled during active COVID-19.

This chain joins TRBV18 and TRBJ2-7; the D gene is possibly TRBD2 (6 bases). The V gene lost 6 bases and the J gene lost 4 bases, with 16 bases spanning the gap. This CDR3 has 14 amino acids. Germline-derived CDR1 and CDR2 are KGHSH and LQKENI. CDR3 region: CASSPRGIGYEQYV. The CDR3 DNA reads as TGTGCCAGCTCCCCTCGGGGGATAGGGTACGAGCAGTACGTC.

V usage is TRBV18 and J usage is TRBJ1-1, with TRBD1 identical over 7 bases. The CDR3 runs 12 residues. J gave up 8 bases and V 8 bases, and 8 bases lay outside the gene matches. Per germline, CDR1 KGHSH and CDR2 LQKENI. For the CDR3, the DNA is TGTGCCAGCACCGGACAGGCCGCCGAAGCTTTCTTT. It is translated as CASTGQAAEAFF.